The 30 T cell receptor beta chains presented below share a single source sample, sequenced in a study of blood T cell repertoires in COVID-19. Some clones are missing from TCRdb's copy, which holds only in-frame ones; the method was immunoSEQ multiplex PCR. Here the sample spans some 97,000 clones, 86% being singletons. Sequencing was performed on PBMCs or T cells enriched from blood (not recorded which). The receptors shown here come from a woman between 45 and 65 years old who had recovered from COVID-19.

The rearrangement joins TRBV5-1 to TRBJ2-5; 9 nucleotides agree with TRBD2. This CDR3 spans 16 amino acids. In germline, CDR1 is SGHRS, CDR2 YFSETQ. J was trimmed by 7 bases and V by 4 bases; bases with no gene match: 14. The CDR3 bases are TGCGCCAGCAGCCCCCCTCAGCGGGGGGACTCCCGGACCCAGTACTTC. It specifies CASSPPQRGDSRTQYF.

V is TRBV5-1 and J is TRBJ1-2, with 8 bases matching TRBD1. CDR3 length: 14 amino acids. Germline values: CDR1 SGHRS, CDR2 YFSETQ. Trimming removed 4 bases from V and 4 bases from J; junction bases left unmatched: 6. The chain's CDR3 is CASSQGTGGYGYTF. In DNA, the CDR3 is TGCGCCAGCAGCCAAGGGACAGGTGGCTATGGCTACACCTTC.

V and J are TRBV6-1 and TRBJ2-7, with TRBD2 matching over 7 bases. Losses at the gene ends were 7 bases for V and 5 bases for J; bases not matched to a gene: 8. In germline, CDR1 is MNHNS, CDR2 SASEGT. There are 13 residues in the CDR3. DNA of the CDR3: TGTGCCAGCACACTGGGAGGGAAGGACGAGCAGTACTTC. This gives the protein CASTLGGKDEQYF.

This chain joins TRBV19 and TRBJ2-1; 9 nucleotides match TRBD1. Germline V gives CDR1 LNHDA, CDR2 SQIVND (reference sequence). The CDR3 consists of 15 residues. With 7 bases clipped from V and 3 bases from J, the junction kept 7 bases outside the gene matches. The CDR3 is CASTKTGGDYNEQFF. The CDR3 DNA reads TGTGCCAGTACCAAGACAGGGGGGGACTACAATGAGCAGTTCTTC. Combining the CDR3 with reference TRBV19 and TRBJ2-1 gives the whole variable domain DGGITQSPKYLFRKEGQNVTLSCEQNLNHDAMYWYRQDPGQGLRLIYYSQIVNDFQKGDIAEGYSVSREKKESFPLTVTSAQKNPTAFYLCASTKTGGDYNEQFFGPGTRLTVL.

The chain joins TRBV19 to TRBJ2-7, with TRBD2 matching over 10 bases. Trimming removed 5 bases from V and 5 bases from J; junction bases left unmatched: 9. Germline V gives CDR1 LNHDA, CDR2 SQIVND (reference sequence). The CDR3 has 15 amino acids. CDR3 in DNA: TGTGCCAGTAGTGTAACTAGCGGGACTCTCGACGAGCAGTACTTC. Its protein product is CASSVTSGTLDEQYF. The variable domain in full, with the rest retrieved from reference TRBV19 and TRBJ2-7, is DGGITQSPKYLFRKEGQNVTLSCEQNLNHDAMYWYRQDPGQGLRLIYYSQIVNDFQKGDIAEGYSVSREKKESFPLTVTSAQKNPTAFYLCASSVTSGTLDEQYFGPGTRLTVT.

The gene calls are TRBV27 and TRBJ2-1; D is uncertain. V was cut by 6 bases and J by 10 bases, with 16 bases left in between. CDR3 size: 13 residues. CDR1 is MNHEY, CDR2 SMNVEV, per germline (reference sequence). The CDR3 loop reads CASRPASWYEQFF. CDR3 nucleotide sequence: TGTGCCAGCAGGCCTGCTAGTTGGTACGAGCAGTTCTTC.

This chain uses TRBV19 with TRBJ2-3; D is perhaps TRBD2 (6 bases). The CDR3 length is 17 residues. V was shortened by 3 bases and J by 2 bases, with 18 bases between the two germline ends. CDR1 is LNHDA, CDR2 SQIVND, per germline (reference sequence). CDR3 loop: CASSIGGTAFNTDTQYF. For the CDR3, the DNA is TGTGCCAGTAGTATCGGTGGGACTGCCTTTAACACAGATACGCAGTATTTT. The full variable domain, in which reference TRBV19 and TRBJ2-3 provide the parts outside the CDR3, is DGGITQSPKYLFRKEGQNVTLSCEQNLNHDAMYWYRQDPGQGLRLIYYSQIVNDFQKGDIAEGYSVSREKKESFPLTVTSAQKNPTAFYLCASSIGGTAFNTDTQYFGPGTRLTVL.

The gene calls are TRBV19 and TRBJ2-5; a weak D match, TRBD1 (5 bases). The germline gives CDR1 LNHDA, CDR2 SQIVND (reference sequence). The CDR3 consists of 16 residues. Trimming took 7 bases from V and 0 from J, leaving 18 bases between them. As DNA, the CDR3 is TGTGCCAGTACCCCGACAGCAGCTTTGAACCAAGAGACCCAGTACTTC. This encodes CASTPTAALNQETQYF. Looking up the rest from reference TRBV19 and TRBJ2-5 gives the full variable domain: DGGITQSPKYLFRKEGQNVTLSCEQNLNHDAMYWYRQDPGQGLRLIYYSQIVNDFQKGDIAEGYSVSREKKESFPLTVTSAQKNPTAFYLCASTPTAALNQETQYFGPGTRLLVL.

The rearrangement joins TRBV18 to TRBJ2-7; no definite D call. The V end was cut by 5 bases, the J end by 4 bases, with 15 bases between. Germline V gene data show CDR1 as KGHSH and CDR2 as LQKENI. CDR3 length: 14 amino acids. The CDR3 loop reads CASSGAAGVYEQYF. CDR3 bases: TGTGCCAGCTCAGGCGCCGCCGGAGTTTACGAGCAGTACTTC.

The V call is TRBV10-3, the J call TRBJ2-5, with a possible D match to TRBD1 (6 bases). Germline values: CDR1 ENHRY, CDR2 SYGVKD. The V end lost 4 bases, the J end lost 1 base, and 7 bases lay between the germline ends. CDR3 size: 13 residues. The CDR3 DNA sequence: TGTGCCATCAGTGGGGACACCCAAGAGACCCAGTACTTC. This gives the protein CAISGDTQETQYF.

The CDR3 DNA reads TGTGCCAGCAGTTTATCAGGGACAGGGGTGTTGGGGCAGTTCTTC. It specifies CASSLSGTGVLGQFF. The V gene is TRBV27, the J gene TRBJ2-1; 10 nucleotides agree with TRBD1. The CDR3 spans 15 residues. V was pared by 0 bases and J by 12 bases, with 8 bases of the junction left unmatched. CDR1 and CDR2 (germline): MNHEY, SMNVEV (reference sequence).

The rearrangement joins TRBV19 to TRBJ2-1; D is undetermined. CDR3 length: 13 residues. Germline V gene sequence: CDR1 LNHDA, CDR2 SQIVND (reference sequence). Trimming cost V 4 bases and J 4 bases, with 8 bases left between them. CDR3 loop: CASSTHKYNEQFF. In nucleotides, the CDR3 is TGTGCCAGTAGTACGCACAAGTACAATGAGCAGTTCTTC. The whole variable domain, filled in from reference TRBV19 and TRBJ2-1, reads DGGITQSPKYLFRKEGQNVTLSCEQNLNHDAMYWYRQDPGQGLRLIYYSQIVNDFQKGDIAEGYSVSREKKESFPLTVTSAQKNPTAFYLCASSTHKYNEQFFGPGTRLTVL.

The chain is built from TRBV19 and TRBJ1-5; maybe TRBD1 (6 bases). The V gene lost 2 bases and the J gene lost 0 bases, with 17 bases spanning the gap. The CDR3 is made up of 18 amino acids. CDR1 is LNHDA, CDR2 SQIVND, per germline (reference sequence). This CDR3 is CASSILNLGHLSNQPQHF. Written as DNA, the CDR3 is TGTGCCAGTAGTATATTAAACTTGGGACACCTTAGCAATCAGCCCCAGCATTTT.

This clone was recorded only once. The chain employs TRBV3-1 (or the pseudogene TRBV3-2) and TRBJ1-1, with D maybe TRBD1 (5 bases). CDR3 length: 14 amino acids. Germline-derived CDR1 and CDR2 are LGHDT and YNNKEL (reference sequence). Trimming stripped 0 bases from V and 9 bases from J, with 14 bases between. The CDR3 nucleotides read TGTGCCAGCAGCCAAGATTCCGTGGGGCGTCAAGCTTTCTTT. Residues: CASSQDSVGRQAFF.

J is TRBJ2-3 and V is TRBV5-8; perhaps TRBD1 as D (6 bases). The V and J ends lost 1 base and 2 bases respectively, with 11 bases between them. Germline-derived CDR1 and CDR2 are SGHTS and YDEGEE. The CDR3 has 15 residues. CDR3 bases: TGTGCCAGCAGCTTGTACAGGGACCACACAGATACGCAGTATTTT. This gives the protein CASSLYRDHTDTQYF. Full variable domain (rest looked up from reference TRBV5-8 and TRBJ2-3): EAGVTQSPTHLIKTRGQQATLRCSPISGHTSVYWYQQALGLGLQFLLWYDEGEERNRGNFPPRFSGRQFPNYSSELNVNALELEDSALYLCASSLYRDHTDTQYFGPGTRLTVL.

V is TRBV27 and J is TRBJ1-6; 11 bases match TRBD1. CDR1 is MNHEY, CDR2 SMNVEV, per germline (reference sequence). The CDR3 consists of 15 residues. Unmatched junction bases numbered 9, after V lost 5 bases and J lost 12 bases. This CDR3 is CASSTRDRGVEPLHF. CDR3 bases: TGTGCCAGCAGTACGCGGGACAGGGGGGTAGAACCCCTCCACTTT.

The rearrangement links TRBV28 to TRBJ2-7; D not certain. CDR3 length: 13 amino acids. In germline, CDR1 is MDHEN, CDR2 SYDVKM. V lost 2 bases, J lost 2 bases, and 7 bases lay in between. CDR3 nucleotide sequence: TGTGCCAGCAGTTTAGCCGGTACCTACGAGCAGTACTTC. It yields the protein CASSLAGTYEQYF.

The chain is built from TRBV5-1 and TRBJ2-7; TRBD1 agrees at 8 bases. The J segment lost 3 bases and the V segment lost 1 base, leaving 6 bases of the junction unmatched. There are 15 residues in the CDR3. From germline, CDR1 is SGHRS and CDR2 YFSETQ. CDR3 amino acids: CASSLTTDRDYEQYF. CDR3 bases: TGCGCCAGCAGCTTGACCACGGACAGGGACTACGAGCAGTACTTC.

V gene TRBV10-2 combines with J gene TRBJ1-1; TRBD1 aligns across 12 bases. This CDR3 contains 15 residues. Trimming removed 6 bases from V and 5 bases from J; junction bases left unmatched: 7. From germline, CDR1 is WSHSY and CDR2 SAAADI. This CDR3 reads CASRPGQGAWTEAFF. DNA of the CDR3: TGCGCCAGCAGACCGGGACAGGGGGCGTGGACTGAAGCTTTCTTT.

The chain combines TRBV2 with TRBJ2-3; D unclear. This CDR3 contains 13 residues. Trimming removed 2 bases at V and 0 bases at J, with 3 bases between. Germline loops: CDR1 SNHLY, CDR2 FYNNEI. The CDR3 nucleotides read TGTGCCAGCAGTGAATCTAGCACAGATACGCAGTATTTT. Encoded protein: CASSESSTDTQYF. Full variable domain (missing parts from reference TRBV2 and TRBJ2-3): EPEVTQTPSHQVTQMGQEVILRCVPISNHLYFYWYRQILGQKVEFLVSFYNNEISEKSEIFDDQFSVERPDGSNFTLKIRSTKLEDSAMYFCASSESSTDTQYFGPGTRLTVL.

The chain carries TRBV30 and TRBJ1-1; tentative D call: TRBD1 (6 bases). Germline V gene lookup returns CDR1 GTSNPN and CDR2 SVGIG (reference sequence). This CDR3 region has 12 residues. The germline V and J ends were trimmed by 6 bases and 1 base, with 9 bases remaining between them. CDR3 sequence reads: CACHRANTEAFF. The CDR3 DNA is TGTGCCTGTCACAGGGCGAACACTGAAGCTTTCTTT. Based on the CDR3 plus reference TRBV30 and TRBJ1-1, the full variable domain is SQTIHQWPATLVQPVGSPLSLECTVEGTSNPNLYWYRQAAGRGLQLLFYSVGIGQISSEVPQNLSASRPQDRQFILSSKKLLLSDSGFYLCACHRANTEAFFGQGTRLTVV.

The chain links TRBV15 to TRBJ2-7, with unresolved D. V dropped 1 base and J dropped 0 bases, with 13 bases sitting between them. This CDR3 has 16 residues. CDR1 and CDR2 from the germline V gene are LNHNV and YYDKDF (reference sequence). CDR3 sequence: CATSRGASLISYEQYF. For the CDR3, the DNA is TGTGCCACCAGCAGAGGGGCGAGTCTAATCTCCTACGAGCAGTACTTC.

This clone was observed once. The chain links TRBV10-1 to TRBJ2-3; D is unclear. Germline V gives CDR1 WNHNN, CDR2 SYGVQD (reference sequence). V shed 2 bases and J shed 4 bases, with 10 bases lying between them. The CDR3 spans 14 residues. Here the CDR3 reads CASSELVSADTQYF. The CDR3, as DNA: TGCGCCAGCAGTGAGCTAGTAAGCGCAGATACGCAGTATTTT.

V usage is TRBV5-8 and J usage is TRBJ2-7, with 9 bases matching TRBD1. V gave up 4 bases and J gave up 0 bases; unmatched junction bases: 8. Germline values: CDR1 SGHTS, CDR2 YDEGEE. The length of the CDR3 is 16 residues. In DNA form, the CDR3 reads TGTGCCAGCAGCCCTGGGACAGGGCAACTCTCCTACGAGCAGTACTTC. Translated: CASSPGTGQLSYEQYF.

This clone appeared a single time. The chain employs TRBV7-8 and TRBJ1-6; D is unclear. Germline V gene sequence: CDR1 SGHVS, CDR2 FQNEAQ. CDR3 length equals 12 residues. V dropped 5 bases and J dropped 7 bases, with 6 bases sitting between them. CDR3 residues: CASSHYNSPLHF. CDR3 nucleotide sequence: TGTGCCAGCAGCCACTACAATTCACCCCTCCACTTT.

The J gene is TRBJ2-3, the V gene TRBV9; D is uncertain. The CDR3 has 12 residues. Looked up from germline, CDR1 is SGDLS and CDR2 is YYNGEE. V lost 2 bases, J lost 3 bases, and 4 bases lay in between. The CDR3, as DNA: TGTGCCAGCAGCGTGGAGACAGATACGCAGTATTTT. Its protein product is CASSVETDTQYF.

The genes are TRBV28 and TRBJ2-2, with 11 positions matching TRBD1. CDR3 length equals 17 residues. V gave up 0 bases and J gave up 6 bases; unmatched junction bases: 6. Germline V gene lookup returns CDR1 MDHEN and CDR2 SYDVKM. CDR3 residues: CASSLWDLDRGPGELFF. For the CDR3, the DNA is TGTGCCAGCAGTTTATGGGACCTGGACAGGGGGCCCGGGGAGCTGTTTTTT.

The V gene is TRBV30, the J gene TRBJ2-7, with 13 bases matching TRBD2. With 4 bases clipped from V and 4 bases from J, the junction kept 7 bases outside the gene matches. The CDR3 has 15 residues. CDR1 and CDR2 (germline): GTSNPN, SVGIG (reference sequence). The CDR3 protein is CAWKEGTSGAYEQYF. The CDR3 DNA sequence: TGTGCCTGGAAAGAGGGGACTAGCGGGGCGTACGAGCAGTACTTC.

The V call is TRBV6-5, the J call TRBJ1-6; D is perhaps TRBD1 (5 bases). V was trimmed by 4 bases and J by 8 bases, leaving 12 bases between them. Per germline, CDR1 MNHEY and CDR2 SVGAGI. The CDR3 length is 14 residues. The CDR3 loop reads CASSSGGLYSPLHF. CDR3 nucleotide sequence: TGTGCCAGCAGTTCCGGGGGTCTGTATTCACCCCTCCACTTT.

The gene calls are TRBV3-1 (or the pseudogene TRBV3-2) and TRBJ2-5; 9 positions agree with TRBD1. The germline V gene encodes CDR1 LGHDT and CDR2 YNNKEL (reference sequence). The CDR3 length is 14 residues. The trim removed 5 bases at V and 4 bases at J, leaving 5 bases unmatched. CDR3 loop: CASSTPGQGETQYF. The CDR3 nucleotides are TGTGCCAGCAGCACCCCGGGACAGGGAGAGACCCAGTACTTC.